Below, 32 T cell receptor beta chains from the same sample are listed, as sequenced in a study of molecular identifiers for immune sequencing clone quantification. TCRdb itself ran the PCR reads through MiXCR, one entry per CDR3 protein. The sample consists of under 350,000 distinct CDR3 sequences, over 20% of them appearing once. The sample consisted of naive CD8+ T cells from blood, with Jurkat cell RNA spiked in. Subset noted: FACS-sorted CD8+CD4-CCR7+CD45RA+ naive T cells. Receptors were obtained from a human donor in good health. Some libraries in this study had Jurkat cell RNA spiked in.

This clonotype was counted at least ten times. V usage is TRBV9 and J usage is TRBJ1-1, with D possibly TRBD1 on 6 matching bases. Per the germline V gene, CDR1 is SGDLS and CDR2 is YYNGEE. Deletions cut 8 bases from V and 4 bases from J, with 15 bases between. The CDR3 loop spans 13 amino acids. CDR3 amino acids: CASSIGGGTEAFF. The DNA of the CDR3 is TGTGCCAGTAGTATAGGGGGAGGCACTGAAGCTTTCTTT. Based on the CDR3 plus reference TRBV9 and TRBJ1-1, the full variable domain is DSGVTQTPKHLITATGQRVTLRCSPRSGDLSVYWYQQSLDQGLQFLIQYYNGEERAKGNILERFSAQQFPDLHSELNLSSLELGDSALYFCASSIGGGTEAFFGQGTRLTVV.

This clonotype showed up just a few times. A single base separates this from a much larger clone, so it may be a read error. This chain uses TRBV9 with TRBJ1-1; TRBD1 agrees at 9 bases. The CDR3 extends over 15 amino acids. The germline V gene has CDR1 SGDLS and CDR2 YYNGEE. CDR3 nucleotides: TGTGCCAGCAGCCCTGGGGGACAGGGATTGACTGCAGCTTTCTTT. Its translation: CASSPGGQGLTAAFF. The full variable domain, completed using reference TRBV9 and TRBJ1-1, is DSGVTQTPKHLITATGQRVTLRCSPRSGDLSVYWYQQSLDQGLQFLIQYYNGEERAKGNILERFSAQQFPDLHSELNLSSLELGDSALYFCASSPGGQGLTAAFFGQGTRLTVV.

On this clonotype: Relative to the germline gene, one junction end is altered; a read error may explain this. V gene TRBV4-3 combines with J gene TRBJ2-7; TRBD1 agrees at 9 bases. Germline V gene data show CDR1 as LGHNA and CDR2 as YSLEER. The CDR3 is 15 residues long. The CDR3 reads CACSQDRGQGYEQYF. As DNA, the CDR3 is TGCGCCTGCAGCCAAGATAGGGGACAGGGTTACGAGCAGTACTTC.

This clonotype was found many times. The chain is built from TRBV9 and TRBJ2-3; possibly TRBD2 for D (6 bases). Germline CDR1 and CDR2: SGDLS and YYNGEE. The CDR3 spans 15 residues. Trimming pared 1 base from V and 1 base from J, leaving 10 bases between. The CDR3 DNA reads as TGTGCCAGCAGCGTACACGGGGGAGGCACAGATACGCAGTATTTT. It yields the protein CASSVHGGGTDTQYF.

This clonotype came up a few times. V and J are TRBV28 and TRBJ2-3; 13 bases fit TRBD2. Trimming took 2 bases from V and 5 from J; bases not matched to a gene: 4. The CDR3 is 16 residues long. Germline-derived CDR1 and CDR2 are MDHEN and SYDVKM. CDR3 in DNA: TGTGCCAGCAGTTTACTCGGACTAGCGGGAGAAGATACGCAGTATTTT. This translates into CASSLLGLAGEDTQYF.

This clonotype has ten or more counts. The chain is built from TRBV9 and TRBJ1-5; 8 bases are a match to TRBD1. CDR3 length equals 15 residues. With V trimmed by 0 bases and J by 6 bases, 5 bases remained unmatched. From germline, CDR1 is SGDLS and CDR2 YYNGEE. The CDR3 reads CASSVGTGGGQPQHF. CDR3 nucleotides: TGTGCCAGCAGCGTAGGAACAGGGGGAGGTCAGCCCCAGCATTTT.

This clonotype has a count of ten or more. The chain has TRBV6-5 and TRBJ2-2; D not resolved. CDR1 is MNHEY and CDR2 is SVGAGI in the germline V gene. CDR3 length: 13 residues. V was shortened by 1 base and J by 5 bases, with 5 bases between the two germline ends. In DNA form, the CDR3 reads TGTGCCAGCAGTTACTATAGTACCGGGGAGCTGTTTTTT. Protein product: CASSYYSTGELFF.

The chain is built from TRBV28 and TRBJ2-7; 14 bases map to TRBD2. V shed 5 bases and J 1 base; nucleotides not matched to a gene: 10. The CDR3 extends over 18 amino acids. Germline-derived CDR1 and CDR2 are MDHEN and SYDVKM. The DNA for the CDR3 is TGTGCCAGCAGTCTCTCGACTAGCGGGAGGGCCAAGTCCTACGAGCAGTACTTC. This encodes CASSLSTSGRAKSYEQYF.

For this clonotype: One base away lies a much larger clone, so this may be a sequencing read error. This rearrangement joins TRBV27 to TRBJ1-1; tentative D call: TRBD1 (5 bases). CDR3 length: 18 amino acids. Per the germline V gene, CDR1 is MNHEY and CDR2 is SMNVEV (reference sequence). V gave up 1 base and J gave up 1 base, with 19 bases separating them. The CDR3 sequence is CASSLYGGLGTSNTEAFF. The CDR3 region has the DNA TGTGCCAGCAGTTTATACGGGGGACTGGGGACTTCGAACACTGAAGCTTTCTTT.

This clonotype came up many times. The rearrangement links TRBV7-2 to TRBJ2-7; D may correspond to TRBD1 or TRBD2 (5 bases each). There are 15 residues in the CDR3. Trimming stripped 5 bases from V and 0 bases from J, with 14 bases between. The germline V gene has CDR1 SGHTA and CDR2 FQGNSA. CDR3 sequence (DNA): TGTGCCAGCAGCCTCCGGGACGCTAGCTCCTACGAGCAGTACTTC. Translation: CASSLRDASSYEQYF.

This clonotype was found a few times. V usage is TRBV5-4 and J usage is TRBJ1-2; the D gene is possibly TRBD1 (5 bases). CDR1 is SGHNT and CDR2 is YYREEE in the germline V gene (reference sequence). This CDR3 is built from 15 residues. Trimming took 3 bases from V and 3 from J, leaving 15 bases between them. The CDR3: CASSSMGGYDYGYTF. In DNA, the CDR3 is TGTGCCAGCAGCTCCATGGGGGGGTACGACTATGGCTACACCTTC.

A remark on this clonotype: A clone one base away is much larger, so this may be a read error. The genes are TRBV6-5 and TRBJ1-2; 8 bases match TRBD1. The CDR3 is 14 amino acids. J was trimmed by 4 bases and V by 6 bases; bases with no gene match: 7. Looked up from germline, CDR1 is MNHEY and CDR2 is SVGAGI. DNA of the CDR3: TGTGCCAGCAGCCAGGGACAGGAGTTCTATGGCTACACCTTC. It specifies CASSQGQEFYGYTF.

CDR3 sequence (DNA): TGCAGCGTTGCAGGAGGTCCGGGACAGGGGAATGAAAAACTGTTTTTT. Protein: CSVAGGPGQGNEKLFF. The chain is built from TRBV29-1 and TRBJ1-4, with 10 positions matching TRBD1. Trimming removed 4 bases from V and 5 bases from J; junction bases left unmatched: 10. Germline CDR1 SQVTM, CDR2 ANQGSEA. The length of the CDR3 is 16 residues.

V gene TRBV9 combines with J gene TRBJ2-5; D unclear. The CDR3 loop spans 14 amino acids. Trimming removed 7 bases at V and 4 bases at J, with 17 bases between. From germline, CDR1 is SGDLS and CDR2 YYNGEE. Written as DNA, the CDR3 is TGTGCCAGCTGCGCCCCAAGCCTACGAGAGACCCAGTACTTC. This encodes CASCAPSLRETQYF.

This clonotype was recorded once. CDR3 residues: CASSGQESSYNEQFF. CDR3 nucleotide sequence: TGTGCCAGCAGTGGGCAGGAGAGCTCCTACAATGAGCAGTTCTTC. V usage is TRBV6-6 and J usage is TRBJ2-1; D unclear. V lost 5 bases, J lost 0 bases, and 11 bases lay in between. The CDR3 is 15 residues long. Germline V gene data show CDR1 as MNHNY and CDR2 as SVGAGI (reference sequence).

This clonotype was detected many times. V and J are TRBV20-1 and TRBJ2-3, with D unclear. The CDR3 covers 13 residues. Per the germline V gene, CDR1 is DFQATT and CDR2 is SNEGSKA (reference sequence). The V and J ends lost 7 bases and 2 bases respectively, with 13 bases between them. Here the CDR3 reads CSVLGLDTDTQYF. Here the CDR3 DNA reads TGCAGTGTACTCGGCCTAGACACAGATACGCAGTATTTT.

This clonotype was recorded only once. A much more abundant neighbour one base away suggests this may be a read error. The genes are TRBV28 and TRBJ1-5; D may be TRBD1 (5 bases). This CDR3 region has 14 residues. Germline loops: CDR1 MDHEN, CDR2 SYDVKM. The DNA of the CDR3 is TGTGCCAGCACCCAAATGACAGAAAATCAGCCCCGGCATTTT. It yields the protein CASTQMTENQPRHF.

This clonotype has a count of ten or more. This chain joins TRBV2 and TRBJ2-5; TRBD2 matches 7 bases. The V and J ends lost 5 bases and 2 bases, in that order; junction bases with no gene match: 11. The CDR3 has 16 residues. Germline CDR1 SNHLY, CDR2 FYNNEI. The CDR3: CASSYPGTNLQETQYF. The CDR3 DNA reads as TGTGCCAGCAGTTACCCCGGGACTAACCTACAAGAGACCCAGTACTTC.

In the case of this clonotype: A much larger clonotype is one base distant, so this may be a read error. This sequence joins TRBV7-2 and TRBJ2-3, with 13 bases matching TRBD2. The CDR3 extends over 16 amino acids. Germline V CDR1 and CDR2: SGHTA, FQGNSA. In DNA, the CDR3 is TGTGCCAGCAGCACGGGACTAGCGGGGAGCAGAGATACGCAGTATTTT. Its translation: CASSTGLAGSRDTQYF.

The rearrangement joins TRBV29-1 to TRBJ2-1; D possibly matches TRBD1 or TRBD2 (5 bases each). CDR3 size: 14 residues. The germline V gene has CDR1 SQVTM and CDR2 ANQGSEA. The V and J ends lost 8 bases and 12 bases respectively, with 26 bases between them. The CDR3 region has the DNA TGCAGCTCACAATCGACAGCCCCCCGAAGCGGGCAGTTCTTC. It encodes CSSQSTAPRSGQFF.

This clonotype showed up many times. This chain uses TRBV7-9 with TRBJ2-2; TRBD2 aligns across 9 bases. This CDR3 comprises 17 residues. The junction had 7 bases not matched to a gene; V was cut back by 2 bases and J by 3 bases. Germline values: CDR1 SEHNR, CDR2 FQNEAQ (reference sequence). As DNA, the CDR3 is TGTGCCAGCAGCTTATCCAAAGGACTAGCGTACACCGGGGAGCTGTTTTTT. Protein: CASSLSKGLAYTGELFF. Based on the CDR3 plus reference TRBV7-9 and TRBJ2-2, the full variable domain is DTGVSQNPRHKITKRGQNVTFRCDPISEHNRLYWYRQTLGQGPEFLTYFQNEAQLEKSRLLSDRFSAERPKGSFSTLEIQRTEQGDSAMYLCASSLSKGLAYTGELFFGEGSRLTVL.

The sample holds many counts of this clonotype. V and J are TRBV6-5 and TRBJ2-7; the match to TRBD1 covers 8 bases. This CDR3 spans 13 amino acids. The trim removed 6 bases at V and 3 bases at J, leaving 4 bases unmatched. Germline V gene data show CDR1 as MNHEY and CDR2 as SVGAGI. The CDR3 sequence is CASSQTGVYEQYF. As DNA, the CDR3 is TGTGCCAGCAGCCAGACAGGGGTCTACGAGCAGTACTTC.

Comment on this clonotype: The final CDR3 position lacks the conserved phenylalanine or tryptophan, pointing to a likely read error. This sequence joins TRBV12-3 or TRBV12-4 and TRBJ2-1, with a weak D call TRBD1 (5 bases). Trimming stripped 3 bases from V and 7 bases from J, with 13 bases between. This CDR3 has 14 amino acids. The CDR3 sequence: CASSFGGRGNEQFL. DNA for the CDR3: TGTGCCAGCAGTTTTGGTGGTAGGGGTAATGAGCAGTTCCTC.

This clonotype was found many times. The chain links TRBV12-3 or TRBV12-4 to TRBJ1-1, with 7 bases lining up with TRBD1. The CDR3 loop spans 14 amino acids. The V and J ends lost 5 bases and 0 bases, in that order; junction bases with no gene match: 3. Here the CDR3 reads CASSPDRMNTEAFF. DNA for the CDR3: TGTGCCAGCAGTCCGGACAGGATGAACACTGAAGCTTTCTTT.

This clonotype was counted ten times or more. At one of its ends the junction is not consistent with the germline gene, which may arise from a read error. The CDR3 DNA is TGTGCCAGCAGTCTAGCGGGAGGAGGCCAAGAGACCCAGTACTTC. It translates to CASSLAGGGQETQYF. V and J are TRBV12-3 or TRBV12-4 and TRBJ2-5; 11 bases match TRBD2. The CDR3 loop spans 15 amino acids.

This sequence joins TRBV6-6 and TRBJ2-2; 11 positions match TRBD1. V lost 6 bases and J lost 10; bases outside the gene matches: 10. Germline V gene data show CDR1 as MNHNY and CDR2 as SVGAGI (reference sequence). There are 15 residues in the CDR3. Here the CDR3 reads CASSPDRGLSEELFF. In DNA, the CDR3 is TGTGCCAGCAGCCCGGACAGGGGGCTTTCTGAGGAGCTGTTTTTT.

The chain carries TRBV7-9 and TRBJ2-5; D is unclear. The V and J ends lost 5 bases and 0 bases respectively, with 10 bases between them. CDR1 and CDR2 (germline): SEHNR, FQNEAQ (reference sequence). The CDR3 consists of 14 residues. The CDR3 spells CASSHPQYQETQYF. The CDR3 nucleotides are TGTGCCAGCAGCCATCCCCAGTACCAAGAGACCCAGTACTTC.

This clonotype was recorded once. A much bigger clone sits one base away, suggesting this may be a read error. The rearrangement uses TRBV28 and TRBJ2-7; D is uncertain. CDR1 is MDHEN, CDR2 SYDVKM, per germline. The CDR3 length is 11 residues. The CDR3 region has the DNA TGTGCCGGCAGTACCACCTACGAGCAGTACTTC. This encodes CAGSTTYEQYF.

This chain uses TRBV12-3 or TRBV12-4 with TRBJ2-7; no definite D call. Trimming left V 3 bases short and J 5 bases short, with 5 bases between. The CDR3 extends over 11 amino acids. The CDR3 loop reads CASSFQDEQYF. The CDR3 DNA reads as TGTGCCAGCAGTTTCCAGGACGAGCAGTACTTC.

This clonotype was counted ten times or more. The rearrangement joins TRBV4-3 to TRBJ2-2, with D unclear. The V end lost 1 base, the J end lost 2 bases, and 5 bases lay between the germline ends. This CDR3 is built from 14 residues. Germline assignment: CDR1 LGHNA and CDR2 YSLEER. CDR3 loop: CASSQGANTGELFF. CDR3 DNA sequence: TGCGCCAGCAGCCAAGGAGCAAACACCGGGGAGCTGTTTTTT.

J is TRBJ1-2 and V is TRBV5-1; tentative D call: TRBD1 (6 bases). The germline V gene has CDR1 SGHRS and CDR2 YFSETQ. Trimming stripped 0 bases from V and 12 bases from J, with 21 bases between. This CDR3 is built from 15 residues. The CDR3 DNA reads TGCGCCAGCAGCTTGGAATCCCCTACAGGGAGAGGCCACACCTTC. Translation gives CASSLESPTGRGHTF.

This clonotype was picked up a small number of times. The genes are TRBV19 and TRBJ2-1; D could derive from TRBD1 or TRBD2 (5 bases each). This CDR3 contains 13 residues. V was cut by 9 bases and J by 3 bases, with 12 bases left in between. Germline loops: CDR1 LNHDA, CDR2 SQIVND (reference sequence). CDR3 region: CASAGTNYNEQFF. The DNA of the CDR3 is TGTGCCAGCGCCGGGACCAACTACAATGAGCAGTTCTTC.